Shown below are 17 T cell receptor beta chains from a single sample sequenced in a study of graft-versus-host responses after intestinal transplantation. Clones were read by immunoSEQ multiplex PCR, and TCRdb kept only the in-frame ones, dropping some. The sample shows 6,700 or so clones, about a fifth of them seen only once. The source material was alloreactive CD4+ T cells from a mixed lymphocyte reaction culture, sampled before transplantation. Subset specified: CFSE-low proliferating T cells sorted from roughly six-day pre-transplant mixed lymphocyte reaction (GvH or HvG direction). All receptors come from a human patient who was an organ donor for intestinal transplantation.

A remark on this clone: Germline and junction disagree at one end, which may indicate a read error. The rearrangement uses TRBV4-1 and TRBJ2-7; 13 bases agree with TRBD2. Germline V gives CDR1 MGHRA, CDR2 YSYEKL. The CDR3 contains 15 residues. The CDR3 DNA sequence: TGTGCCAGCAGACCAACTAGCGGGGGGGTTTACGAGCAGTACTTC. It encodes CASRPTSGGVYEQYF.

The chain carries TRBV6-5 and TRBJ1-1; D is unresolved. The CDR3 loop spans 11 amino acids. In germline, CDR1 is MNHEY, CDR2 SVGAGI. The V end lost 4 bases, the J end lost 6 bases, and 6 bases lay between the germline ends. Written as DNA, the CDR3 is TGTGCCAGCAGTTTCGGTCCTGAAGCTTTCTTT. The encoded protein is CASSFGPEAFF.

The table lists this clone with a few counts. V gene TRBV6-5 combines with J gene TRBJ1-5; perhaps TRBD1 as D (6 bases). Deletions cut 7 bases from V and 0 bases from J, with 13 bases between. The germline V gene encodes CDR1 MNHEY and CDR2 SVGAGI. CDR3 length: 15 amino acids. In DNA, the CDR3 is TGTGCCAGCAAGGACAGCCTCCCTAGCAATCAGCCCCAGCATTTT. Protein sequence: CASKDSLPSNQPQHF.

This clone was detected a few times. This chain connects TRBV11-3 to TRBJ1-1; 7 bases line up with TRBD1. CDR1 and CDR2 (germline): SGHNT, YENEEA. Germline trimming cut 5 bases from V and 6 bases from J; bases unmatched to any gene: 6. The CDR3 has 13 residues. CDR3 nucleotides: TGTGCCAGCAGCCTCCAGGGGGTATCTGAAGCTTTCTTT. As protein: CASSLQGVSEAFF.

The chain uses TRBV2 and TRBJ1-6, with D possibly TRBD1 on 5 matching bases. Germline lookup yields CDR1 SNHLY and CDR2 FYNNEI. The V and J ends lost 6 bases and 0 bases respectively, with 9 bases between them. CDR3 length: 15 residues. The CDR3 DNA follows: TGTGCCAGCAGGGACAAAAACTCCTATAATTCACCCCTCCACTTT. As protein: CASRDKNSYNSPLHF.

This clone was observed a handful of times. The CDR3 spells CATSFGEAGGHGETQYF. Here the CDR3 DNA reads TGTGCCACCAGCTTTGGGGAGGCGGGGGGGCACGGAGAGACCCAGTACTTC. The chain carries TRBV15 and TRBJ2-5; 9 bases agree with TRBD2. The CDR3 totals 17 residues. Germline V CDR1 and CDR2: LNHNV, YYDKDF (reference sequence). The ends lost 5 bases at V and 4 bases at J; junction bases unmatched: 14.

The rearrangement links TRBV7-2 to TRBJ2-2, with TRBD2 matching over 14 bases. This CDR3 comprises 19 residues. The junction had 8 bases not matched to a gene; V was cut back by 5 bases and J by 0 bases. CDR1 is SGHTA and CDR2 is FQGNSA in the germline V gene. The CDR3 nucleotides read TGTGCCAGCAGCCGGACTAGCGGGGGGACTTACGCGAACACCGGGGAGCTGTTTTTT. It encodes CASSRTSGGTYANTGELFF.

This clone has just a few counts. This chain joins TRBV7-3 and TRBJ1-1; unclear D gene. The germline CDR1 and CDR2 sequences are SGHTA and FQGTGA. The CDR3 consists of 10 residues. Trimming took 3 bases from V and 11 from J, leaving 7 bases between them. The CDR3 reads CASSLLLAFF. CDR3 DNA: TGTGCCAGCAGCTTGCTTTTGGCTTTCTTT.

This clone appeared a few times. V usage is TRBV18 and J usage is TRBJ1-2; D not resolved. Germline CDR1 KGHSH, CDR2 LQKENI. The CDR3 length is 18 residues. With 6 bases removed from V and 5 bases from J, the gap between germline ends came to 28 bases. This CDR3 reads CASSQAAGSSPSYYGYTF. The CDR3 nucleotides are TGTGCCAGCTCCCAGGCGGCCGGGTCTTCTCCTAGTTATTATGGCTACACCTTC.

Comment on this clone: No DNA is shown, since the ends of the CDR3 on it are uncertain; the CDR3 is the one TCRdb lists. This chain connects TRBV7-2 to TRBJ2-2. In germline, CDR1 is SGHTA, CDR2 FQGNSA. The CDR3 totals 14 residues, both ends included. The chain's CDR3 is CASSSPFGNGELFF.

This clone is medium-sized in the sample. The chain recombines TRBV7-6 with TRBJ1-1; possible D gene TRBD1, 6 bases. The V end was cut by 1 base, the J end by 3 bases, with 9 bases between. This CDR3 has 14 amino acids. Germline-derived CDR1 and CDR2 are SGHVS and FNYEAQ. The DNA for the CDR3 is TGTGCCAGCAGCTTAGAGGACAGCTACACTGAAGCTTTCTTT. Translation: CASSLEDSYTEAFF.

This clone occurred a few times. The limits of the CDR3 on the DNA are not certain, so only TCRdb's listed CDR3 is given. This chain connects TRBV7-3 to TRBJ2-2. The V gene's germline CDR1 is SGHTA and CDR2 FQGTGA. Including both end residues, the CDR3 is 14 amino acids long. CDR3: CASSSPFGNGELFF.

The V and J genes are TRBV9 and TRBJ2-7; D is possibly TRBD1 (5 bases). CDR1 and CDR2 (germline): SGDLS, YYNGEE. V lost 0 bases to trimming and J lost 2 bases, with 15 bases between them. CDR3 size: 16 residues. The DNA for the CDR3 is TGTGCCAGCAGCGTAGGAGAAGGGCAGGGAACCTACGAGCAGTACTTC. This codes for CASSVGEGQGTYEQYF.

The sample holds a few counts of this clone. The CDR3 loop reads CASSPRVGYGNTIYF. The DNA for the CDR3 is TGTGCCAGCAGCCCCCGAGTAGGGTACGGAAACACCATATATTTT. The chain recombines TRBV7-9 with TRBJ1-3; D gene ambiguous. Deletions cut 5 bases from V and 4 bases from J, with 15 bases between. This CDR3 comprises 15 residues. Germline V gene lookup returns CDR1 SEHNR and CDR2 FQNEAQ (reference sequence). The entire variable domain, with the rest obtained from reference TRBV7-9 and TRBJ1-3, is as follows: DTGVSQNPRHKITKRGQNVTFRCDPISEHNRLYWYRQTLGQGPEFLTYFQNEAQLEKSRLLSDRFSAERPKGSFSTLEIQRTEQGDSAMYLCASSPRVGYGNTIYFGEGSWLTVV.

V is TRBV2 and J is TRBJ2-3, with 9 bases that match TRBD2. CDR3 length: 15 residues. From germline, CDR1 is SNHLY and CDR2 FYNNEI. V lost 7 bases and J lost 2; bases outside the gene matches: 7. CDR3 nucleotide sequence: TGTGCCAGCAAAAGGCTAGCGGGAAACACAGATACGCAGTATTTT. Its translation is CASKRLAGNTDTQYF.

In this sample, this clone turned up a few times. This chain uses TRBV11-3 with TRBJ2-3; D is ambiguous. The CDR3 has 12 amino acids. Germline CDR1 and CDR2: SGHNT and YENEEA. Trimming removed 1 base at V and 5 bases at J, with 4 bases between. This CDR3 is CASSLGGDTQYF. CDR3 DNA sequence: TGTGCCAGCAGCTTAGGGGGAGATACGCAGTATTTT. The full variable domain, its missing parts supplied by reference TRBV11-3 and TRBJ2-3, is EAGVVQSPRYKIIEKKQPVAFWCNPISGHNTLYWYLQNLGQGPELLIRYENEEAVDDSQLPKDRFSAERLKGVDSTLKIQPAELGDSAVYLCASSLGGDTQYFGPGTRLTVL.

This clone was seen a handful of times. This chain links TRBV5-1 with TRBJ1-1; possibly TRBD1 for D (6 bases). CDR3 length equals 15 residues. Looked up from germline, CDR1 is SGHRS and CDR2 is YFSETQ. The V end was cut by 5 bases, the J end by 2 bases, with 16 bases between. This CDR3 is CASRTAGVVNTEAFF. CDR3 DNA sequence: TGCGCCAGCAGAACCGCAGGGGTTGTTAACACTGAAGCTTTCTTT.